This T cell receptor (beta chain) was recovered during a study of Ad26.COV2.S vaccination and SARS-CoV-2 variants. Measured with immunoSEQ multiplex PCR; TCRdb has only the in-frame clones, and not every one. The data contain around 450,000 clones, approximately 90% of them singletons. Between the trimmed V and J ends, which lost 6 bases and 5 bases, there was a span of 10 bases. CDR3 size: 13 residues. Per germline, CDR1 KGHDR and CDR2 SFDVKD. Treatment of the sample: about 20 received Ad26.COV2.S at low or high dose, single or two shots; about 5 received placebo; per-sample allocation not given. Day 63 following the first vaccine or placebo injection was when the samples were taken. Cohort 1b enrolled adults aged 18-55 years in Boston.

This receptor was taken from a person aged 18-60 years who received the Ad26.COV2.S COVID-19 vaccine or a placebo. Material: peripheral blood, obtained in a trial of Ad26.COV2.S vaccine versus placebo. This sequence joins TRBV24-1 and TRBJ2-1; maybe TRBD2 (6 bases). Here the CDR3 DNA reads TGTGCCACCAGTCGGACTAACAACAATGAGCAGTTCTTC. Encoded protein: CATSRTNNNEQFF.